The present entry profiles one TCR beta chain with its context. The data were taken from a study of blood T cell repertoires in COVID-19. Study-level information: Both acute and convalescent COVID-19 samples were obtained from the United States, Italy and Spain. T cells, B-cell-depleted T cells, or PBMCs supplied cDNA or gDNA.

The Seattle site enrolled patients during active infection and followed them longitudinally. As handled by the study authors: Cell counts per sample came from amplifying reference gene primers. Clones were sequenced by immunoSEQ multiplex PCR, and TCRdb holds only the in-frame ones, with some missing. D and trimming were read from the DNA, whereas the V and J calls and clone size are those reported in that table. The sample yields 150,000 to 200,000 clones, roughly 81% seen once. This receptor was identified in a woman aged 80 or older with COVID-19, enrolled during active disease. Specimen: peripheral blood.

CDR3 DNA sequence: TGTGCCAGCAGCTTAGTCGCCGGGGCCGGGGAGCTGTTTTTT. This encodes CASSLVAGAGELFF. The rearrangement uses TRBV11-3 and TRBJ2-2; D might be TRBD2 (5 bases). The germline CDR1 and CDR2 sequences are SGHNT and YENEEA. The length of the CDR3 is 14 residues. V lost 1 base to trimming and J lost 6 bases, with 9 bases between them.